A selection of T cell receptor beta chains follows, all from one sample in a study of human T cells and chemical hapten exposure. Using its own MiXCR run on the RACE reads, TCRdb lists one record per CDR3 protein. This sample has tens of thousands of distinct CDR3 sequences, with 9.5% to 10% found just once. Source: whole blood, taken in connection with sensitization to the hapten diphenylcyclopropenone (DPC). Receptors were obtained from a woman in her 30s with alopecia areata. Some clones in this sample may be carry-over from other donors' samples. Both conserved end residues are part of each CDR3. D genes are given only for firm matches. A clone size is listed for some rows: how often the clone was seen (once, few, many), or a class if it is expanded.

TRBV4-3	-	many	TRBJ1-1	CASSQDSGGGTTEAFF	TGCGCCAGCAGCCAAGATAGTGGGGGAGGAACGACTGAAGCTTTCTTT
TRBV6-2/TRBV6-3	-	few	TRBJ2-3	CASQGGHTDTQYF	TGTGCCAGCCAGGGGGGACACACAGATACGCAGTATTTT
TRBV2	-	-	TRBJ2-5	CASSEAGSARVLETQYF	TGTGCCAGCAGTGAAGCGGGCAGCGCCAGGGTGTTGGAGACCCAGTACTTC
TRBV2	-	-	TRBJ1-5	CASSGPGGNQPQHF	TGTGCCAGCAGTGGACCCGGTGGCAATCAGCCCCAGCATTTT
TRBV29-1	TRBD1	few	TRBJ1-1	CSVGQGSSEAFF	TGCAGCGTTGGACAGGGAAGCTCCGAAGCTTTCTTT
TRBV20-1	TRBD1	-	TRBJ2-3	CSPPGQGTDTQYF	TGCAGTCCGCCGGGACAGGGAACAGATACGCAGTATTTT
TRBV12-3/TRBV12-4	-	few	TRBJ1-5	CASSPGQNNQPQHF	TGTGCCAGCAGCCCAGGACAGAACAATCAGCCCCAGCATTTT
TRBV5-1	TRBD1	-	TRBJ2-7	CASSGGQALYEQYF	TGCGCCAGCAGCGGGGGACAGGCCCTTTACGAGCAGTACTTC
TRBV19	-	many	TRBJ2-7	CASSRRRGDEQYF	TGTGCCAGTAGTAGGCGTAGGGGTGACGAGCAGTACTTC
TRBV10-3	-	few	TRBJ2-1	CAISVSGRDEQFF	TGTGCCATCAGTGTTTCGGGGCGCGATGAGCAGTTCTTC
TRBV6-2/TRBV6-3	TRBD1	-	TRBJ1-2	CASSYRDRGPGYTF	TGTGCCAGCAGCTACCGGGACAGGGGGCCTGGCTACACCTTC
TRBV5-4	-	-	TRBJ2-7	CASSWGAEQYF	TGTGCCAGCAGCTGGGGCGCAGAGCAGTACTTC
TRBV7-2	-	-	TRBJ2-3	CASSPRQVDTQYF	TGTGCCAGCAGCCCCCGACAGGTCGATACGCAGTATTTT
TRBV9	TRBD2	many	TRBJ2-3	CASSSGLAGGTDTQYF	TGTGCCAGCAGCTCGGGACTAGCGGGGGGCACAGATACGCAGTATTTT
TRBV7-9	-	-	TRBJ1-1	CASSLAQGATEAFF	TGTGCCAGCAGCTTAGCACAGGGAGCCACTGAAGCTTTCTTT
TRBV20-1	-	-	TRBJ2-5	CSESKGGTIGKTQYF	TGCAGTGAGAGTAAAGGGGGAACGATAGGGAAGACCCAGTACTTC
TRBV20-1	-	-	TRBJ1-2	CSAIMGKGVDYGDTF	TGCAGTGCTATAATGGGAAAAGGGGTCGACTATGGCGACACCTTC
TRBV12-3/TRBV12-4	TRBD1	few	TRBJ2-1	CASSDPRDRGHNEQFF	TGTGCCAGCAGTGACCCCCGGGACAGGGGACACAATGAGCAGTTCTTC
TRBV6-2/TRBV6-3	TRBD1	few	TRBJ1-1	CASSKGDSPMNTEAFF	TGTGCCAGCAGTAAGGGGGACAGCCCCATGAACACTGAAGCTTTCTTT
TRBV20-1	-	-	TRBJ2-5	CSATSSGETQYF	TGCAGTGCCACTAGCAGTGGGGAGACCCAGTACTTC
TRBV20-1	-	few	TRBJ2-5	CSAPRGGLEETQYF	TGCAGTGCTCCAAGGGGGGGCCTAGAAGAGACCCAGTACTTC
TRBV28	-	many	TRBJ1-6	CASRTGSNSPLHF	TGTGCCAGCCGTACAGGGTCGAATTCACCCCTCCACTTT
TRBV7-2	-	-	TRBJ2-1	CASSLSGNEQFF	TGTGCCAGCAGCTTATCAGGCAATGAGCAGTTCTTC
TRBV2	-	-	TRBJ2-6	CASSEARGANVLTF	TGTGCCAGCAGTGAAGCGAGAGGGGCCAACGTCCTGACTTTC
TRBV6-4	-	many	TRBJ1-1	CASSDGGKGEAFF	TGTGCCAGCAGTGACGGGGGCAAAGGAGAAGCTTTCTTT
TRBV24-1	-	few	TRBJ2-7	CATSDPATTGRYEQYF	TGTGCCACCAGTGACCCGGCCACGACAGGACGCTACGAGCAGTACTTC
TRBV12-5	-	few	TRBJ1-2	CASGLGTEANYGYTF	TGTGCTAGTGGTTTGGGGACAGAAGCTAACTATGGCTACACCTTC
TRBV6-2/TRBV6-3	-	-	TRBJ1-1	CASSWGRNTEAFF	TGTGCCAGCAGTTGGGGGAGGAACACTGAAGCTTTCTTT
TRBV7-8	-	-	TRBJ2-3	CASSLAGGSPRDTQYF	TGTGCCAGCAGCTTAGCGGGGGGCAGTCCCCGGGATACGCAGTATTTT
TRBV4-3	-	few	TRBJ2-3	CASSQESGGVGDTQYF	TGCGCCAGCAGCCAAGAGAGTGGGGGTGTGGGTGATACGCAGTATTTT
TRBV25-1	TRBD1	few	TRBJ2-5	CASSGYGQGAGETQYF	TGTGCCAGCAGTGGGTATGGGCAGGGGGCTGGGGAGACCCAGTACTTC
TRBV20-1	-	many	TRBJ1-6	CSARSWTNSPLHF	TGCAGTGCTAGAAGCTGGACAAATTCACCCCTCCACTTT
TRBV29-1	-	few	TRBJ2-5	CSVLFGGIWETQYF	TGCAGCGTCCTGTTTGGGGGGATTTGGGAGACCCAGTACTTC
TRBV20-1	-	few	TRBJ2-5	CSADSLQETQYF	TGCAGTGCTGACAGCCTCCAAGAGACCCAGTACTTC
TRBV12-3/TRBV12-4	-	few	TRBJ2-5	CASSLGQFKETQYF	TGTGCCAGCAGTTTAGGACAATTCAAGGAGACCCAGTACTTC
TRBV3-1	-	many	TRBJ1-1	CASSRSDRNTEAFF	TGTGCCAGCAGCCGGTCGGACAGGAACACTGAAGCTTTCTTT
TRBV6-1	-	few	TRBJ1-3	CASSEFFASGNTIYF	TGTGCCAGCAGTGAATTCTTTGCCTCTGGAAACACCATATATTTT
TRBV4-3	-	-	TRBJ2-1	CASKWDLGGEYYNEQFF	TGCGCCAGCAAATGGGACCTTGGCGGGGAGTACTACAATGAGCAGTTCTTC
TRBV4-3	TRBD2	many	TRBJ2-2	CASSQVVERGWNTGELFF	TGCGCCAGCAGCCAAGTTGTGGAGCGGGGTTGGAACACCGGGGAGCTGTTTTTT
TRBV5-1	TRBD2	-	TRBJ2-1	CASSAGTSGGTSYNEQFF	TGCGCCAGCAGCGCGGGGACTAGCGGGGGGACCAGTTACAATGAGCAGTTCTTC
TRBV20-1	TRBD2	-	TRBJ2-7	CSAGGGTSGGLYEQYF	TGCAGTGCCGGCGGAGGGACTAGCGGGGGGCTCTACGAGCAGTACTTC
TRBV12-3/TRBV12-4	-	-	TRBJ1-4	CASCSGGRNEKLFF	TGTGCCAGCTGCAGCGGGGGCCGTAATGAAAAACTGTTTTTT
TRBV29-1	-	few	TRBJ2-1	CSVDISGANEQFF	TGCAGCGTTGACATCTCAGGGGCCAATGAGCAGTTCTTC
TRBV7-2	-	few	TRBJ1-1	CASSVNSRTEAFF	TGTGCCAGCAGCGTAAACTCCCGCACTGAAGCTTTCTTT
TRBV7-2	-	-	TRBJ1-3	CASSSGSFSGNTIYF	TGTGCCAGCAGCTCCGGGTCTTTCTCTGGAAACACCATATATTTT
TRBV20-1	-	many	TRBJ2-5	CSAERGETQYF	TGCAGTGCAGAGAGGGGAGAGACCCAGTACTTC